A selection of T cell receptor beta chains follows, all from one sample in a study of cytotoxic CD8 clonotypes in ibrutinib-treated CLL. Method: immunoSEQ multiplex PCR; TCRdb's copy keeps in-frame clones and lacks some. The sample includes over 120,000 clones, around 84% of them seen just once. Here the sequenced sample was PBMCs, taken after 36 months of ibrutinib treatment. Every receptor here comes from a human donor with chronic lymphocytic leukemia. Both conserved end residues are part of each CDR3. Each record gives: D gene, clone size, V gene, J gene, CDR3 DNA, CDR3 protein. D genes are given only for firm matches. For some rows the clone size is stated as once, few or many, or as a class when expanded; others skip it.

>TRBD1|.|TRBV28|TRBJ1-1
TGTGCCAGCCGTCACGAGGGGGCGGGGCGTGGGGAAGCTTTCTTT
CASRHEGAGRGEAFF
>TRBD1|.|TRBV7-9|TRBJ2-1
TGTGCCAGCCGACAGGGCAATGAGCAGTTCTTC
CASRQGNEQFF
>.|.|TRBV5-1|TRBJ1-1
TGCGCCTGCCGGGCCTGGGGGCCTTCAATGAACACTGAAGCTTTCTTT
CACRAWGPSMNTEAFF
>.|.|TRBV28|TRBJ1-1
TGTGCCAGCAGTTTACCAATACCGGCAGGAGAAACTGAAGCTTTCTTT
CASSLPIPAGETEAFF
>TRBD1|few|TRBV5-1|TRBJ2-2
TGCGCCAGCAGCAACCGGGACAGTTCGAGCGGGGAGCTGTTTTTT
CASSNRDSSSGELFF
>.|.|TRBV5-1|TRBJ1-2
TGCGCCAGCAGCTTGGGGGGATATGGCTACACCTTC
CASSLGGYGYTF
>.|.|TRBV11-2|TRBJ2-1
TGTGCCAGCAGCTTAGTGACTAACAATGAGCAGTTCTTC
CASSLVTNNEQFF
>.|.|TRBV29-1|TRBJ2-7
TGCAGCGTTGAACAGGGTGAGGGTTACGAGCAGTACTTC
CSVEQGEGYEQYF
>TRBD1|.|TRBV30|TRBJ2-1
TGTGCCTGGACTCCAAGACAGGGGAGGCCGTTCTTC
CAWTPRQGRPFF
>.|.|TRBV5-4|TRBJ1-4
TGTGCCAGCAGCATTTCCCCTAATGAAAAACTGTTTTTT
CASSISPNEKLFF
>TRBD2|.|TRBV19|TRBJ2-1
TGTGCCAGTAGAACCCCTCTAGCGGGAGGGTCTGGTGAGCAGTTCTTC
CASRTPLAGGSGEQFF
>.|once|TRBV19|TRBJ2-3
TGTGCCAGTAGTTTTTCTCGGGAGTCAGATACGCAGTATTTT
CASSFSRESDTQYF
>.|.|TRBV5-6|TRBJ1-1
TGTGCCAGCAGCTTGGAACCTATAAAGGAAGCTTTCTTT
CASSLEPIKEAFF
>.|.|TRBV10-3|TRBJ2-7
TGTGCCATCAGGTCCGATCCAACCTACGAGCAGTACTTC
CAIRSDPTYEQYF
>.|.|TRBV5-1|TRBJ2-6
TGCGCCAGCAGCTTCTCTCTTACCCCCCACAAGTCTGGGGCCAACGTCCTGACTTTC
CASSFSLTPHKSGANVLTF
>TRBD2|.|TRBV13|TRBJ2-1
TGTGCCAGCAGCTCGCGGACTAGCGGTCTCATTTCGGGGGAGCAGTTCTTC
CASSSRTSGLISGEQFF
>.|few|TRBV11-2|TRBJ2-7
TGTGCCAGCAGCTTAGTCGAGCAGTACTTC
CASSLVEQYF
>.|.|TRBV25-1|TRBJ1-3
TGTGCCAGCAGTGGAACCGGCTCAGGGGCGAGTGGAAACACCATATATTTT
CASSGTGSGASGNTIYF
>.|.|TRBV5-1|TRBJ2-2
TGCGCCAGCAGCCCGGCCACGAACACCGGGGAGCTGTTTTTT
CASSPATNTGELFF
>.|once|TRBV27|TRBJ2-3
TGTGCCAGCAGTTCTGGCGGCACGATTCGGGATACGCAGTATTTT
CASSSGGTIRDTQYF